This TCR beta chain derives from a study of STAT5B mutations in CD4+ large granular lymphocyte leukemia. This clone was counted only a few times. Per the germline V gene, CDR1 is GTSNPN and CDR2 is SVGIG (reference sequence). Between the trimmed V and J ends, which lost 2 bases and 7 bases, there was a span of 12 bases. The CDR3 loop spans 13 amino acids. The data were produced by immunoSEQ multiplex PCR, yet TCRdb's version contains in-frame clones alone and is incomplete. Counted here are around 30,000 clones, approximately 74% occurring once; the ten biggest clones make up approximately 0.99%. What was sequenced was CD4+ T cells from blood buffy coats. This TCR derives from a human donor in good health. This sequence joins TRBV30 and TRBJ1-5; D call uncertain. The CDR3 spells CAWSYGVHQPQHF. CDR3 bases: TGTGCCTGGAGTTACGGGGTTCACCAGCCCCAGCATTTT.